This T cell receptor (beta chain) stems from a study of blood T cell repertoires in COVID-19. Cohort placement rested on clinical history that participants reported themselves. Cohort 3 donors were reported recovered after two negative PCRs, clearance, or symptom resolution. In the authors' methods: The assay estimated nucleated cells by amplifying reference gene primers. The assay was immunoSEQ multiplex PCR, and TCRdb's table has in-frame clones only and misses some. D and trimming were read from the DNA, whereas the V and J calls and clone size are those reported in that table. The sample carries around 260,000 clones, approximately 90% recorded once. This CDR3 has 13 amino acids. Germline-derived CDR1 and CDR2 are LNHDA and SQIVND (reference sequence). Unmatched junction bases numbered 5, after V lost 6 bases and J lost 8 bases.

The clonotype was recovered from a woman aged 30 to 39 who had recovered from COVID-19. The specimen was PBMCs or T cells enriched from blood (not recorded which). The V call is TRBV19, the J call TRBJ1-4; 8 nucleotides match TRBD1. CDR3 nucleotide sequence: TGTGCCAGTAGCGACAGGGGTGTGGAAAAACTGTTTTTT. Encoded protein: CASSDRGVEKLFF.